The 29 T cell receptor beta chains reported below all come from one sample, sequenced in a study of blood T cell repertoires in COVID-19. Sequencing used immunoSEQ multiplex PCR; TCRdb keeps in-frame clones, though not all of them. Among over 200,000 clones, 85% to 90% were seen once, and the ten largest hold about 2.5%. Specimen: peripheral blood. These receptors all come from a young man with COVID-19, enrolled during active disease.

This chain links TRBV14 with TRBJ2-1; D uncertain. Germline CDR1 and CDR2: SGHDN and FVKESK. The V end was cut by 0 bases, the J end by 5 bases, with 11 bases between. The CDR3 extends over 15 amino acids. CDR3 region: CASSQDGLDDNEQFF. In nucleotides, the CDR3 is TGTGCCAGCAGCCAAGACGGCCTAGATGACAATGAGCAGTTCTTC.

The V call is TRBV4-3, the J call TRBJ2-7; D gene unclear. Germline-derived CDR1 and CDR2 are LGHNA and YSLEER. Trimming removed 3 bases from V and 0 bases from J, with 15 bases in between. This CDR3 region has 16 residues. CDR3 coding DNA: TGCGCCAGCAGCCAGGCAACAGCATTAACCTCCTACGAGCAGTACTTC. Protein product: CASSQATALTSYEQYF.

This clone has only one observation. The rearrangement joins TRBV30 to TRBJ2-4; 8 bases agree with TRBD1. Germline V gene data show CDR1 as GTSNPN and CDR2 as SVGIG (reference sequence). The CDR3 is 14 residues long. The V gene end was trimmed by 0 bases and the J gene end by 7 bases; junction bases not matched to a gene: 5. The chain's CDR3 is CAWSVGQGWNIQYF. As DNA, the CDR3 is TGTGCCTGGAGTGTAGGACAGGGTTGGAACATTCAGTACTTC. The complete variable domain, with remaining parts taken from reference TRBV30 and TRBJ2-4, reads SQTIHQWPATLVQPVGSPLSLECTVEGTSNPNLYWYRQAAGRGLQLLFYSVGIGQISSEVPQNLSASRPQDRQFILSSKKLLLSDSGFYLCAWSVGQGWNIQYFGAGTRLSVL.

In its sample, this clone was seen once. The V call is TRBV6-5, the J call TRBJ1-1; possibly TRBD1 for D (6 bases). The CDR3 has 15 amino acids. V gave up 0 bases and J gave up 1 base, with 9 bases separating them. CDR1 MNHEY and CDR2 SVGAGI come from the germline V gene. The CDR3 spells CASSYSRTANTEAFF. DNA of the CDR3: TGTGCCAGCAGTTACTCACGGACAGCGAACACTGAAGCTTTCTTT.

This chain uses TRBV6-2 or TRBV6-3 with TRBJ2-7; the match to TRBD2 covers 12 bases. This CDR3 is 15 amino acids long. Trimming cost V 5 bases and J 7 bases; bases outside gene matches: 9. Germline-derived CDR1 and CDR2 are MNHEY and SVGEGT. CDR3 nucleotide sequence: TGTGCCAGCAGTGGCTCTAGCGGGAGGGACTTGGAGCAGTACTTC. Translated: CASSGSSGRDLEQYF.

The chain employs TRBV30 and TRBJ2-1; 13 nucleotides align to TRBD2. The germline V gene has CDR1 GTSNPN and CDR2 SVGIG (reference sequence). The V segment lost 3 bases and the J segment 9 bases; nucleotides outside the gene matches: 8. The CDR3 extends over 15 amino acids. The CDR3 nucleotides read TGTGCCTGGAGCGGACTAGCGGGAGCATTGAGTGAGCAGTTCTTC. Translating it yields CAWSGLAGALSEQFF.

The chain employs TRBV6-4 and TRBJ1-1; D not certain. This CDR3 is built from 13 residues. Germline CDR1 is MRHNA and CDR2 is SNTAGT. Trimming removed 2 bases at V and 0 bases at J, with 4 bases between. For the CDR3, the DNA is TGTGCCAGCAGTGACGAGATGAACACTGAAGCTTTCTTT. It codes for CASSDEMNTEAFF.

CDR3: CASTRDSSGNTIYF. In DNA, the CDR3 is TGTGCCAGCACCAGGGACAGCTCTGGAAACACCATATATTTT. The chain combines TRBV2 with TRBJ1-3; 7 nucleotides line up with TRBD1. V shed 7 bases and J 0 bases; nucleotides not matched to a gene: 3. CDR1 and CDR2 from the germline V gene are SNHLY and FYNNEI. CDR3 size: 14 residues. Full variable domain (missing parts from reference TRBV2 and TRBJ1-3): EPEVTQTPSHQVTQMGQEVILRCVPISNHLYFYWYRQILGQKVEFLVSFYNNEISEKSEIFDDQFSVERPDGSNFTLKIRSTKLEDSAMYFCASTRDSSGNTIYFGEGSWLTVV.

The J gene is TRBJ2-2, the V gene TRBV5-1; TRBD1 agrees at 7 bases. CDR1 SGHRS and CDR2 YFSETQ come from the germline V gene. J gave up 5 bases and V 2 bases, and 6 bases lay outside the gene matches. This CDR3 is built from 15 residues. This chain's CDR3 is CASSLYGTATGELFF. Here the CDR3 DNA reads TGCGCCAGCAGCTTATATGGGACAGCAACCGGGGAGCTGTTTTTT.

This clone was seen once. The CDR3 bases are TGCAGCGTTGCCAGGGGCTCTGGAAACACCATATATTTT. It is translated as CSVARGSGNTIYF. The V gene is TRBV29-1, the J gene TRBJ1-3, with D maybe TRBD1 (6 bases). The CDR3 extends over 13 amino acids. In germline, CDR1 is SQVTM, CDR2 ANQGSEA. V was trimmed by 4 bases and J by 0 bases, leaving 7 bases between them.

The V and J genes are TRBV28 and TRBJ1-2, with a weak D call TRBD1 (5 bases). This CDR3 has 15 amino acids. Germline V gives CDR1 MDHEN, CDR2 SYDVKM. The ends were cut back, 8 bases at V and 6 bases at J, with 22 bases in the middle. The CDR3 region is CASAGPRGIADGYTF. Here the CDR3 DNA reads TGTGCCAGCGCGGGACCCCGGGGAATCGCAGATGGCTACACCTTC.

The gene calls are TRBV5-5 and TRBJ1-6; the match to TRBD1 covers 8 bases. This CDR3 comprises 16 residues. Germline V gives CDR1 SGHKS, CDR2 YYEKEE (reference sequence). V dropped 4 bases and J dropped 0; count of bases not matched to a gene: 3. CDR3 protein: CASSRTGSSYNSPLHF. CDR3 coding DNA: TGTGCCAGCAGCCGGACAGGGAGCTCCTATAATTCACCCCTCCACTTT.

This clone was picked up one time. The V gene is TRBV27, the J gene TRBJ2-1; 7 bases fit TRBD2. Germline V gene data show CDR1 as MNHEY and CDR2 as SMNVEV (reference sequence). After removal of 4 bases from V and 7 bases from J, the junction contained 7 bases not matched to a gene. The CDR3 is 14 amino acids. The CDR3 is CASSSSRLANEQFF. As DNA, the CDR3 is TGTGCCAGCAGTTCTTCCCGACTAGCTAATGAGCAGTTCTTC.

The gene calls are TRBV9 and TRBJ2-7, with TRBD1 matching 10 bases. Germline values: CDR1 SGDLS, CDR2 YYNGEE. The CDR3 is 14 residues long. J gave up 6 bases and V 3 bases, and 6 bases lay outside the gene matches. CDR3 sequence (DNA): TGTGCCAGCAGCGGGGGACAGGGGTGGTCCGAGCAGTACTTC. Translated, it gives CASSGGQGWSEQYF.

The chain recombines TRBV20-1 with TRBJ1-2, with D tentatively TRBD1 (5 bases). The CDR3 is made up of 15 amino acids. Germline CDR1 DFQATT, CDR2 SNEGSKA (reference sequence). Between the trimmed V and J ends, which lost 3 bases and 5 bases, there was a span of 19 bases. The CDR3 spells CSASGQGGSGYGYTF. The CDR3 DNA follows: TGCAGTGCTAGTGGGCAGGGTGGTAGTGGGTATGGCTACACCTTC.

This clone is a singleton in its sample. V and J are TRBV28 and TRBJ2-5, with D possibly matching TRBD2 (6 bases). The CDR3 consists of 14 residues. Trimming took 3 bases from V and 5 from J, leaving 13 bases between them. The germline CDR1 and CDR2 sequences are MDHEN and SYDVKM. The CDR3 reads CASSLPTRWETQYF. The DNA for the CDR3 is TGTGCCAGCAGTTTGCCGACTAGATGGGAGACCCAGTACTTC.

The chain joins TRBV18 to TRBJ2-7; 10 bases are shared with TRBD1. V lost 6 bases to trimming and J lost 3 bases; unmatched junction nucleotides: 8. CDR3 length: 15 residues. Germline loops: CDR1 KGHSH, CDR2 LQKENI. CDR3 DNA: TGTGCCAGCTCGGCTCCGGGACAGGGGTACTACGAGCAGTACTTC. Translating gives CASSAPGQGYYEQYF. Full variable domain (missing parts from reference TRBV18 and TRBJ2-7): NAGVMQNPRHLVRRRGQEARLRCSPMKGHSHVYWYRQLPEEGLKFMVYLQKENIIDESGMPKERFSAEFPKEGPSILRIQQVVRGDSAAYFCASSAPGQGYYEQYFGPGTRLTVT.

This clone has only one observation. The chain is built from TRBV15 and TRBJ1-1; 10 bases are shared with TRBD1. With V trimmed by 10 bases and J by 13 bases, 18 bases remained unmatched. The CDR3 has 14 residues. Per germline, CDR1 LNHNV and CDR2 YYDKDF (reference sequence). CDR3 loop: CASRTGGPVASLFF. The CDR3 region has the DNA TGTGCCAGCCGGACAGGGGGGCCGGTGGCGAGTCTTTTCTTT.

This rearrangement joins TRBV5-1 to TRBJ1-2; D gene unclear. Trimming cost V 4 bases and J 11 bases, with 18 bases left between them. This CDR3 contains 13 residues. Germline CDR1 SGHRS, CDR2 YFSETQ. DNA for the CDR3: TGCGCCAGCAGCACCGCCCCACGAACATGGTACACCTTC. Translation gives CASSTAPRTWYTF.

The chain recombines TRBV19 with TRBJ1-1; TRBD1 matches at 8 bases. The junction had 11 bases not matched to a gene; V was cut back by 7 bases and J by 1 base. Germline V lookup: CDR1 LNHDA, CDR2 SQIVND (reference sequence). This CDR3 contains 16 residues. CDR3 in DNA: TGTGCCAGTACTACAACCGCCGGGACAGGGAACACTGAAGCTTTCTTT. The encoded protein is CASTTTAGTGNTEAFF.

The rearrangement links TRBV11-3 to TRBJ1-3; D gene unclear. V dropped 0 bases and J dropped 4 bases, with 13 bases sitting between them. The CDR3 spans 16 residues. Germline V gene sequence: CDR1 SGHNT, CDR2 YENEEA. The CDR3 coding sequence is TGTGCCAGCAGCTTAGACTCCGGAGGGCTCGGAAACACCATATATTTT. This encodes CASSLDSGGLGNTIYF.

The rearrangement uses TRBV11-2 and TRBJ2-7; a weak D match, TRBD1 (6 bases). Trimming pared 4 bases from V and 4 bases from J, leaving 17 bases between. The CDR3 contains 15 residues. Looked up from germline, CDR1 is SGHAT and CDR2 is FQNNGV. The CDR3 sequence: CASSSRGLTGYEQYF. The CDR3 DNA reads TGTGCCAGCAGCTCTAGGGGATTGACAGGTTACGAGCAGTACTTC.

The V call is TRBV15, the J call TRBJ1-4; 9 bases match TRBD1. The CDR3 has 15 residues. From germline, CDR1 is LNHNV and CDR2 YYDKDF (reference sequence). The junction had 4 bases not matched to a gene; V was cut back by 1 base and J by 7 bases. The CDR3 DNA reads as TGTGCCACCAGCAGAGCTGGGGGACAGGGTGAAAAACTGTTTTTT. Residues: CATSRAGGQGEKLFF.

The V and J genes are TRBV4-3 and TRBJ1-1; 7 nucleotides line up with TRBD1. This CDR3 region has 14 residues. Germline assignment: CDR1 LGHNA and CDR2 YSLEER. Trimming cost V 0 bases and J 7 bases; bases outside gene matches: 5. The CDR3 DNA reads TGCGCCAGCAGCCAAGATGCCCGACAGGGTGAAGCTTTCTTT. Translated: CASSQDARQGEAFF.

The rearrangement links TRBV29-1 to TRBJ1-1, with D unclear. V gave up 5 bases and J gave up 2 bases, with 12 bases separating them. The CDR3 extends over 13 amino acids. Germline assignment: CDR1 SQVTM and CDR2 ANQGSEA. CDR3 loop: CSVQTQQNTEAFF. The CDR3 nucleotides read TGCAGCGTTCAAACACAACAAAACACTGAAGCTTTCTTT.

CDR3 bases: TGCGCCAGCAGCCAAGAGGGAAGAAGGACTGAAGCCCAGCATTTT. Its translation: CASSQEGRRTEAQHF. The rearrangement joins TRBV4-1 to TRBJ1-5; unclear D gene. The CDR3 length is 15 residues. V lost 0 bases, J lost 11 bases, and 17 bases lay in between. Per germline, CDR1 MGHRA and CDR2 YSYEKL.

The rearrangement uses TRBV5-6 and TRBJ2-1; the match to TRBD2 covers 8 bases. V lost 2 bases to trimming and J lost 1 base; unmatched junction nucleotides: 2. The CDR3 is 15 amino acids. Germline V gene lookup returns CDR1 SGHDT and CDR2 YYEEEE. The CDR3 spells CASSFLAGSYNEQFF. The DNA of the CDR3 is TGTGCCAGCAGCTTCTTAGCGGGATCCTACAATGAGCAGTTCTTC.

This chain connects TRBV19 to TRBJ1-3; possibly TRBD1 for D (5 bases). The CDR3 spans 16 residues. The germline V gene encodes CDR1 LNHDA and CDR2 SQIVND (reference sequence). Trimming removed 6 bases from V and 0 bases from J, with 15 bases in between. The CDR3 protein is CASRWADSYSGNTIYF. Here the CDR3 DNA reads TGTGCCAGTAGATGGGCTGACAGCTACTCTGGAAACACCATATATTTT.

V and J are TRBV7-2 and TRBJ1-4; TRBD1 matches at 9 bases. Losses at the gene ends were 1 base for V and 6 bases for J; bases not matched to a gene: 6. CDR3 length: 16 residues. In germline, CDR1 is SGHTA, CDR2 FQGNSA. The CDR3 sequence: CASSLGPGQGDEKLFF. The DNA of the CDR3 is TGTGCCAGCAGCTTAGGGCCGGGACAGGGCGATGAAAAACTGTTTTTT.